The 24 T cell receptor beta chains below all came from one sample that was sequenced in a study of Graves' ophthalmopathy and Graves' hyperthyroidism. For repertoire sequencing, the TCR beta CDR3 regions were amplified from RNA transcripts. Investigators did first-round RT-PCR with HTBI primers, then second-round multiplex PCR. TCRdb reprocessed the multiplex PCR reads via MiXCR and lists one record per CDR3 protein. The sample carries over a million distinct CDR3 sequences, 36% recorded once. The sequencing input was peripheral blood or thyroid tissue (not recorded which). The receptor set was obtained from an adult man with Graves' hyperthyroidism.

Turning to this clonotype: The DNA is left out, because the CDR3 cannot be placed on it with certainty; the CDR3 is given as TCRdb lists it. The V call is TRBV7-2, the J call TRBJ2-2. Looked up from germline, CDR1 is SGHTA and CDR2 is FQGNSA. With termini counted, the CDR3 has 11 amino acids. The CDR3: CASRFAGSCFF.

On this clonotype: With a much larger clone just one base away, this may be a read error. The chain uses TRBV19 and TRBJ1-6; D gene uncertain. Germline CDR1 is LNHDA and CDR2 is SQIVND (reference sequence). V gave up 8 bases and J gave up 3 bases, with 14 bases separating them. This CDR3 spans 15 amino acids. The CDR3 is CASRSQSYYNSPLHF. Here the CDR3 DNA reads TGTGCCAGTCGCAGTCAAAGCTACTATAATTCACCCCTCCACTTT.

CDR3 bases: TGTGCCAGCAGCCAACAGGGTCCTAATGAAAAACTGTTTTTT. Translating gives CASSQQGPNEKLFF. The chain uses TRBV5-4 and TRBJ1-4; D may be TRBD1 (6 bases). This CDR3 is 14 amino acids long. Trimming stripped 4 bases from V and 3 bases from J, with 10 bases between. Germline-derived CDR1 and CDR2 are SGHNT and YYREEE (reference sequence).

This clonotype was observed a few times. J is TRBJ1-1 and V is TRBV7-2, with D uncertain. Germline lookup yields CDR1 SGHTA and CDR2 FQGNSA. The ends were cut back, 4 bases at V and 5 bases at J, with 14 bases in the middle. This CDR3 spans 14 amino acids. The CDR3 region has the DNA TGTGCCAGCAGCTCCTCATGGTCGGGGACTGAAGCTTTCTTT. As protein: CASSSSWSGTEAFF.

Ten or more counts support this clonotype. The gene calls are TRBV10-3 and TRBJ2-7, with TRBD1 matching 7 bases. CDR1 and CDR2 (germline): ENHRY, SYGVKD. The CDR3 sequence is 15 residues long. The J segment lost 3 bases and the V segment lost 6 bases, leaving 11 bases of the junction unmatched. The CDR3 coding sequence is TGTGCCATCAGGTTCCGGGACAGCCTGATCTACGAGCAGTACTTC. It translates to CAIRFRDSLIYEQYF.

In the case of this clonotype: This likely comes from a read error, as the CDR3 has no conserved phenylalanine or tryptophan at its end. V and J are TRBV14 and TRBJ2-7; the match to TRBD2 covers 11 bases. J was trimmed by 0 bases and V by 0 bases; bases with no gene match: 19. CDR3 length: 22 residues. Germline V gene lookup returns CDR1 SGHDN and CDR2 FVKESK. The CDR3 region is CASSQDLGASGGTFPNSYEQYL. CDR3 bases: TGTGCCAGCAGCCAAGATCTGGGGGCTAGCGGGGGGACTTTTCCAAACTCCTACGAGCAGTACCTC.

The table lists this clonotype with many counts. The chain couples TRBV19 to TRBJ1-5; D gene ambiguous. The CDR3 totals 13 residues. The V end lost 6 bases, the J end lost 4 bases, and 10 bases lay between the germline ends. Germline loops: CDR1 LNHDA, CDR2 SQIVND (reference sequence). The CDR3 coding sequence is TGTGCCAGTAGCGTACTCAATAATCAGCCCCAGCATTTT. Translated: CASSVLNNQPQHF.

As for this clonotype: One end of the junction varies from germline; a read error may be responsible. V is TRBV14 and J is TRBJ1-4; tentatively, D is TRBD1 (5 bases). The germline CDR1 and CDR2 sequences are SGHDN and FVKESK. CDR3 length: 18 amino acids. CDR3 in DNA: TGCGCCAGCAGCCAAGATCGGGGACCCCGGGCGGCTAATGAAAAACTGTTTTTT. It is translated as CASSQDRGPRAANEKLFF.

This clonotype came up many times. The chain has TRBV7-8 and TRBJ1-6; D possibly corresponds to TRBD1 (5 bases). The CDR3 spans 18 residues. Germline CDR1 and CDR2: SGHVS and FQNEAQ. The ends were cut back, 6 bases at V and 0 bases at J, with 18 bases in the middle. CDR3 bases: TGTGCCAGCAGGACCGGGACCGGCGTGAGCTCCTATAATTCACCCCTCCACTTT. As protein: CASRTGTGVSSYNSPLHF.

The chain uses TRBV19 and TRBJ1-1; D remains ambiguous. The CDR3 is 12 amino acids. The ends were cut back, 0 bases at V and 4 bases at J, with 3 bases in the middle. Looked up from germline, CDR1 is LNHDA and CDR2 is SQIVND (reference sequence). CDR3 in DNA: TGTGCCAGTAGTATAGAGAGCACTGAAGCTTTCTTT. Its protein product is CASSIESTEAFF.

V usage is TRBV4-2 and J usage is TRBJ1-6, with 10 bases matching TRBD1. J was trimmed by 9 bases and V by 1 base; bases with no gene match: 0. CDR3 length: 14 amino acids. Germline V gene lookup returns CDR1 LGHNA and CDR2 YNFKEQ. The CDR3 loop reads CASSQGTGGSPLHF. CDR3 in DNA: TGTGCCAGCAGCCAAGGGACAGGGGGTTCACCCCTCCACTTT.

This clonotype was seen repeatedly, ten times or more. The rearrangement links TRBV6-5 to TRBJ1-2; 7 bases agree with TRBD1. The trim removed 8 bases at V and 2 bases at J, leaving 8 bases unmatched. The CDR3 contains 14 residues. CDR1 and CDR2 (germline): MNHEY, SVGAGI. This CDR3 is CASRYHRGNYGYTF. Here the CDR3 DNA reads TGTGCCAGCCGGTACCACAGGGGAAACTATGGCTACACCTTC.

This clonotype was counted many times. The rearrangement links TRBV20-1 to TRBJ1-5; D uncertain. Trimming removed 3 bases at V and 7 bases at J, with 10 bases between. The CDR3 is 12 residues long. Germline-derived CDR1 and CDR2 are DFQATT and SNEGSKA (reference sequence). This chain's CDR3 is CSARNNGQPQHF. The CDR3 DNA follows: TGCAGTGCTAGGAACAACGGCCAGCCCCAGCATTTT.

With regard to this clonotype: This could be a read error, since a much larger clone is one nucleotide away. The chain employs TRBV2 and TRBJ2-5; D gene unclear. Looked up from germline, CDR1 is SNHLY and CDR2 is FYNNEI. This CDR3 contains 12 residues. The V and J ends lost 6 bases and 7 bases respectively, with 12 bases between them. CDR3 nucleotide sequence: TGTGCCAGCAGCTGTCACAATCCGACCCAGTACTTC. It encodes CASSCHNPTQYF.

The chain has TRBV25-1 and TRBJ1-2, with D perhaps TRBD1 (6 bases). The CDR3 extends over 12 amino acids. V lost 6 bases and J lost 6, with 11 bases in between. CDR1 and CDR2 (germline): MGHDK, SYGVNS. CDR3 loop: CASRGAGDGYTF. CDR3 sequence (DNA): TGTGCCAGCAGAGGGGCAGGGGATGGCTACACCTTC.

This chain joins TRBV2 and TRBJ2-7; the match to TRBD2 covers 8 bases. The CDR3 consists of 14 residues. Unmatched junction bases numbered 9, after V lost 8 bases and J lost 3 bases. CDR1 and CDR2 (germline): SNHLY, FYNNEI. The CDR3 sequence is CASHLAGQVYEQYF. The CDR3 DNA is TGTGCCAGCCATCTAGCGGGCCAAGTCTACGAGCAGTACTTC.

This clonotype came up a few times. V and J are TRBV9 and TRBJ2-2; 9 bases match TRBD1. V was pared by 2 bases and J by 9 bases, with 11 bases of the junction left unmatched. The germline CDR1 and CDR2 sequences are SGDLS and YYNGEE. The CDR3 runs 16 residues. CDR3 protein: CASSVGTGMILRELFF. CDR3 coding DNA: TGTGCCAGCAGCGTGGGGACAGGGATGATTCTACGGGAGCTGTTTTTT. Full variable domain (rest looked up from reference TRBV9 and TRBJ2-2): DSGVTQTPKHLITATGQRVTLRCSPRSGDLSVYWYQQSLDQGLQFLIQYYNGEERAKGNILERFSAQQFPDLHSELNLSSLELGDSALYFCASSVGTGMILRELFFGEGSRLTVL.

In this sample, this clonotype turned up many times. The chain employs TRBV15 and TRBJ1-3, with unresolved D. This CDR3 is 13 amino acids long. Deletions cut 6 bases from V and 2 bases from J, with 8 bases between. The germline CDR1 and CDR2 sequences are LNHNV and YYDKDF (reference sequence). CDR3 DNA: TGTGCCACCAGGGTGGCTCCTGGAAACACCATATATTTT. Protein product: CATRVAPGNTIYF.

This clonotype has at least ten counts. The chain joins TRBV25-1 to TRBJ1-2; 7 bases fit TRBD1. The CDR3 is 16 residues long. J lost 6 bases, V lost 7 bases, and 17 bases had no gene match. Germline V gene data show CDR1 as MGHDK and CDR2 as SYGVNS. The CDR3 protein is CASMKGPRDRVDGYTF. For the CDR3, the DNA is TGTGCCAGCATGAAAGGCCCCCGGGACAGAGTAGATGGCTACACCTTC.

The chain links TRBV7-9 to TRBJ1-1; TRBD1 matches at 7 bases. The CDR3 spans 17 residues. The V and J ends lost 4 bases and 1 base, in that order; junction bases with no gene match: 12. Per germline, CDR1 SEHNR and CDR2 FQNEAQ (reference sequence). This CDR3 reads CASSSSTRTGRNTEAFF. The CDR3 nucleotides are TGTGCCAGCAGCTCATCTACCCGGACAGGACGGAACACTGAAGCTTTCTTT.

This clonotype occurred a few times. The chain carries TRBV4-1 and TRBJ2-6; D is unresolved. The CDR3 contains 15 residues. Germline CDR1 MGHRA, CDR2 YSYEKL. V was trimmed by 1 base and J by 4 bases, leaving 8 bases between them. The CDR3 coding sequence is TGCGCCAGCAGCCAAGTTACAGTCGGGGCCAACGTCCTGACTTTC. Translating gives CASSQVTVGANVLTF.

As regards this clonotype: Just one base apart from a much larger clone, this may be a read error. The chain uses TRBV2 and TRBJ2-2, with D uncertain. Germline V gene lookup returns CDR1 SNHLY and CDR2 FYNNEI. The germline V and J ends were trimmed by 10 bases and 5 bases, with 17 bases remaining between them. The CDR3 has 14 residues. CDR3 coding DNA: TGTGCCACCGTTGCCAGCCTTTATACCGGGGAGCTGTTTTTT. Encoded protein: CATVASLYTGELFF.

This chain connects TRBV25-1 to TRBJ1-4; TRBD1 matches 7 bases. Germline values: CDR1 MGHDK, CDR2 SYGVNS. The CDR3 runs 16 residues. Unmatched junction bases numbered 4, after V lost 3 bases and J lost 0 bases. The CDR3 region is CASSDSGTATNEKLFF. The CDR3 DNA is TGTGCCAGCAGTGACTCCGGGACAGCAACTAATGAAAAACTGTTTTTT.

CDR3 DNA sequence: TGTGCCAGCAGTTTATTCTCCCTGACTTACCATCAGCCCCAGCATTTT. It specifies CASSLFSLTYHQPQHF. This sequence joins TRBV28 and TRBJ1-5; no clear D. CDR1 and CDR2 from the germline V gene are MDHEN and SYDVKM. This CDR3 has 16 residues. Trimming left V 1 base short and J 5 bases short, with 15 bases between. Full variable domain (remainder filled in from reference TRBV28 and TRBJ1-5): DVKVTQSSRYLVKRTGEKVFLECVQDMDHENMFWYRQDPGLGLRLIYFSYDVKMKEKGDIPEGYSVSREKKERFSLILESASTNQTSMYLCASSLFSLTYHQPQHFGDGTRLSIL.